This T cell receptor (beta chain) appears in the sequencing data of a study of early T cells in non-severe SARS-CoV-2 infection. Study in general: The chains were unpaired, and the sequenced material was bulk RNA from unsorted whole blood.

As concerns this clonotype: Its antigen is unidentified.

Individual cDNA molecules were tagged with unique molecular identifiers, the study reported. From the 5' RACE reads, TCRdb called clonotypes with MiXCR, one entry per CDR3 protein. This table holds 80,000 to 95,000 distinct CDR3 sequences, 14% found once. Findings of the study overall: Missing private and CD4 specificities, VDJdb matching favored anti-spike CD8 responses.

The trim removed 4 bases at V and 2 bases at J, leaving 9 bases unmatched. This CDR3 spans 17 amino acids. Germline V lookup: CDR1 SEHNR, CDR2 FQNEAQ (reference sequence). The sequence was obtained from an adult who was a healthcare worker with PCR-confirmed SARS-CoV-2 infection or an uninfected control (not recorded which). The chain employs TRBV7-9 and TRBJ2-2; TRBD2 aligns across 8 bases. The source material was whole blood. In DNA, the CDR3 is TGTGCCAGCAGCTCGGGAGGGCGAGACAGCAACACCGGGGAGCTGTTTTTT. This codes for CASSSGGRDSNTGELFF.